This is a list of T cell receptor beta chains from one sample in a study of blood T cells in healthy people across ages. TCRdb passed the 5' RACE reads through MiXCR, listing each CDR3 protein once. There are about 2 million distinct CDR3 sequences in the sample; about 49% occur only once, and approximately 2.1% lies in the top ten. Sequences were obtained from blood. The receptor set was obtained from a woman between 40 and 50 years old in good health. The CDR3 runs from the conserved cysteine through the conserved F or W. Fields, in order: D gene, clone size, J gene, V gene, CDR3 protein, CDR3 DNA. The D gene is left open where the match is weak. A clone size is listed for some rows: how often the clone was seen (once, few, many), or a class if it is expanded.

-,-,TRBJ2-7,TRBV5-5,CASSRYRDTYEQYF,TGTGCCAGCAGCCGATACAGGGACACTTACGAGCAGTACTTC
-,-,TRBJ1-2,TRBV5-1,CASSWADPNYGYTF,TGCGCCAGCAGCTGGGCAGATCCTAACTATGGCTACACCTTC
-,-,TRBJ1-2,TRBV5-1,CASSSRRGTAYGYTF,TGCGCCAGCAGCTCCCGTCGCGGGACGGCCTATGGCTACACCTTC
-,-,TRBJ2-3,TRBV7-2,CASSLVVVAGGTDTQYF,TGTGCCAGCAGCTTAGTCGTCGTGGCAGGGGGCACAGATACGCAGTATTTT
TRBD1,few,TRBJ2-5,TRBV4-1,CASSQGTGTETQYF,TGCGCCAGCAGCCAAGGGACAGGGACAGAGACCCAGTACTTC
-,few,TRBJ2-1,TRBV7-9,CASSLVLPAYNEQFF,TGTGCCAGCAGCTTAGTACTCCCCGCCTACAATGAGCAGTTCTTC
-,-,TRBJ2-1,TRBV9,CASSVVLDDEQFF,TGTGCCAGCAGCGTAGTACTAGATGATGAGCAGTTCTTC
-,few,TRBJ2-3,TRBV7-2,CASSSPRAGRMAGDTQYF,TGTGCCAGCAGCTCCCCTAGGGCGGGACGAATGGCTGGAGATACGCAGTATTTT
-,-,TRBJ2-7,TRBV28,CASSFSAGYQGSQYF,TGTGCCAGCAGTTTTTCGGCAGGTTACCAAGGATCCCAGTACTTC
-,few,TRBJ2-1,TRBV20-1,CSARGRGGSYYEQFF,TGCAGTGCTAGAGGAAGGGGGGGATCGTACTATGAGCAGTTCTTC
TRBD1,-,TRBJ1-2,TRBV7-2,CASSLDGTGGVSGYTF,TGTGCCAGCAGCTTAGATGGGACAGGGGGCGTCAGTGGCTACACCTTC
-,-,TRBJ2-7,TRBV27,CASSLSAVYEQYF,TGTGCCAGCAGCTTATCGGCGGTGTACGAGCAGTACTTC
TRBD2,-,TRBJ2-6,TRBV12-3/TRBV12-4,CASGLKLAGAGANVLTF,TGTGCCAGCGGTTTGAAGCTAGCGGGCGCTGGGGCCAACGTCCTGACTTTC
TRBD1,-,TRBJ2-1,TRBV5-5,CASSFSGQGVYEQFF,TGTGCCAGCAGCTTCTCGGGACAGGGCGTATACGAGCAGTTCTTC
TRBD2,-,TRBJ2-1,TRBV7-2,CASSSRWVAGREQFF,TGTGCCAGCAGCTCCCGCTGGGTAGCGGGCAGGGAGCAGTTCTTC
-,once,TRBJ2-7,TRBV20-1,CSARDPSSSYNEQYF,TGCAGTGCTAGAGATCCGAGTAGCTCCTACAATGAGCAGTACTTC
-,many,TRBJ2-3,TRBV29-1,CSVEDNPDTQYF,TGCAGCGTTGAAGATAACCCAGATACGCAGTATTTT